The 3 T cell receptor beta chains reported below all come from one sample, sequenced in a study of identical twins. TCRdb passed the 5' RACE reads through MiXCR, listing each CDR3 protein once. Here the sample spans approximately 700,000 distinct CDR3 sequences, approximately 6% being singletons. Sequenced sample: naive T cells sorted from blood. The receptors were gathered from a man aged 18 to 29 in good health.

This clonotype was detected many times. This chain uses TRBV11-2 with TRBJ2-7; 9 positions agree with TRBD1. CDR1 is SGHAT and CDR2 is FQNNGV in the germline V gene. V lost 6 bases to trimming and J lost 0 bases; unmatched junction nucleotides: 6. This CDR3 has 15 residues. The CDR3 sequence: CASSLGQGLSYEQYV. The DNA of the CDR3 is TGTGCCAGCAGTCTGGGACAGGGCCTCTCCTACGAGCAGTACGTC.

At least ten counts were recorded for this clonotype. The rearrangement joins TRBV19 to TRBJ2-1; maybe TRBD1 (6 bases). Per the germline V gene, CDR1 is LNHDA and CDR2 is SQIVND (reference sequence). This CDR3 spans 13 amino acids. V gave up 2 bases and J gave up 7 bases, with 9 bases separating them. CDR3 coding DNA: TGTGCCAGTAGTATAACGACAGGTAATGAGCAGTTCTTC. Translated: CASSITTGNEQFF.

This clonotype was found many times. The CDR3 region has the DNA TGCAGCGTCGGACTAGCGGGAACCACAGATACGCAGTATTTT. Residues: CSVGLAGTTDTQYF. The chain uses TRBV29-1 and TRBJ2-3, with 12 bases identical to TRBD2. CDR1 is SQVTM, CDR2 ANQGSEA, per germline. The CDR3 has 14 amino acids. The J segment lost 2 bases and the V segment lost 6 bases, leaving 3 bases of the junction unmatched.